Included here is one T cell receptor (beta chain) sequence, with context. This clone has just one count. The antigen it recognizes is unknown. Base qualities are not provided; no much larger clone lies one nucleotide away. The data derive from a study of shared clonotypes between healthy human individuals (dated by TCRdb to the early 2020s). Notes on the research overall: A couple of women and three men aged 18 to 49 years were included in the cohort. To estimate repertoire size and how much clonotypes are shared between individuals, the study performed deep sequencing of blood TCR repertoires from five healthy adults. To increase sequencing depth and limit assay-specific biases, different laboratories used diverse techniques to prepare libraries and sequence TCR repertoires. Between about 0.85 and 9.5 billion PBMCs per donor were obtained by leukapheresis. Per donor, three plates each were used for CD4 naive and CD4 memory, two for CD8 naive, and one for CD8 memory. Points the paper makes about the study in general: Only blood was sampled, and tissue TCR repertoires likely differ from those in blood. Clonotypes shared by all four sorted-subset donors showed higher generation probabilities than non-shared clonotypes. Estimated clonotype richness was generally larger for naive than for memory subsets. Pairwise subsampling indicated that sequencing depth was expected to affect the degree of clonotype sharing among donors. When a handful of donors were compared, the shared fraction of clonotypes was around 5.1% for naive CD4, approximately 3.5% for naive CD8, 2% to 2.5% for memory CD4, and about 0.36% for memory CD8. Because the study included only a small number of donors, the genetic and exposure-history diversity represented was limited. Incomplete sequencing was indicated by rarefaction of sorted-subset datasets, despite the large sequencing depth.

Germline trimming: 0 bases from V, 13 bases from J; junction bases outside gene matches: 0. The CDR3 spans 12 residues, from the cysteine through the phenylalanine. Only the CDR3 region is kept as DNA, spanning 36 bases read in frame from base 1. CDR1 and CDR2 (MNHNY, SVGAGI) derive from the germline V gene (reference sequence). The donors were healthy, HIV-negative adults who had no recently reported acute infections or vaccinations. Every donor was a Caucasian adult residing in Nashville, Tennessee, USA. CD4+ T cells were enriched by magnetic negative selection; naive cells were then positively selected on CD45RA, and the negative fraction formed the memory subset. Blood was collected by leukapheresis, and PBMCs were isolated by Ficoll-Histopaque density gradient centrifugation and then cryopreserved in liquid nitrogen vapor phase. Purity and quantity of every magnetically sorted T cell population were checked by analytical flow cytometry. From each sorted fraction, genomic DNA was isolated and quantified by UV absorbance on a Nanodrop 2000c.

Using the deep immunoSEQ assay, multiplex PCR amplified TCR CDR3 regions from genomic DNA. Genomic DNA extracted from each cell subset was distributed evenly over all wells of several immunoSEQ 96-well plates, and each plate served as one replicate. For sorted subsets, roughly 0.2 ug genomic DNA, equal to 30,000 to 35,000 T cell genomes, was loaded into each replicate PCR. The purified libraries were quantified using a Qubit 3.0 fluorometer, sized with a Bioanalyzer 2100, and then quantified again using the KAPA Library Quantification kit. Every immunoSEQ 96-well plate was sequenced on a separate single-read 150-cycle Illumina NextSeq 550 flow cell. Processing in the source paper ran as follows. The immunoSEQ output contained only junctional sequences without quality scores, so filtering could not match that applied to full-length reads. Sequences were annotated with PyIR, a Python wrapper for IgBLAST v1.9, using IMGT germline references to assign V/J genes and CDR3. Reads were filtered out if the reads had weak V/J assignments (E-value above 1e-6), no CDR3, stop codons, out-of-frame junctions, or ambiguous translated residues. A V3J clonotype was defined by an identical inferred V gene, J gene, and CDR3 amino acid sequence. Percentage overlap between repertoires was calculated by dividing the number of shared unique clonotypes by the size of the smaller repertoire. Richness of each repertoire was evaluated using RTK rarefaction, the Chao1 estimator, and Recon v2.1 estimates of unobserved clonotypes. OLGA was used to compute generation probabilities for all TCRbeta clonotypes that the gDNA method yielded from a handful of donors. Held by TCRdb, this immuneACCESS table contains in-frame sequences only and omits some clones. Under half of the omission traces to an unresolved V gene where checked; the cause of the rest is unknown. The D gene and trimming were derived from the DNA, and the V and J assignments and clone size from that table. For this sample the table gives millions of clones, of which roughly 94% were detected only once. The biggest ten clones account for under 0.15% of the sample.

What was sequenced was naive CD4+ T cells sorted from blood. Taken with the paper, the label for cell subset or site translates to: CD45RA+ positively selected. This chain is built from TRBV6-6 and TRBJ2-3, and TRBD1 aligns with 11 junction nucleotides. This receptor was identified in a man younger than 30 in good health. The bases read TGTGCCAGCAGTTACTCGGGACAGGGGGAGTATTTT. Translated, it reads CASSYSGQGEYF.